This T cell receptor (beta chain) was identified in a study of technical replicates of blood from several donors. Assay: immunoSEQ multiplex PCR; the TCRdb copy retains only in-frame clones and omits some. The data contain about 83,000 clones, around 94% of them singletons. This CDR3 region has 14 residues. Germline V lookup: CDR1 MNHNS, CDR2 SASEGT. With 6 bases removed from V and 2 bases from J, the gap between germline ends came to 14 bases. This TCR was sampled from a human donor in good health. The chain employs TRBV6-1 and TRBJ2-7; D possibly corresponds to TRBD1 (8 bases). Sequenced material: T cells isolated from PBMCs. CDR3 DNA sequence: TGTGCCAGCAGCCAGCGGGACAGGACCTACGAGCAGTACTTC. It translates to CASSQRDRTYEQYF.